The 30 T cell receptor beta chains listed next were all sequenced from one sample in a study of T cell responses to AZD1222 COVID-19 vaccine. Using immunoSEQ multiplex PCR, the repertoire was profiled, and TCRdb retains in-frame clones only, with some absent. The sample lists around 80,000 clones; around four fifths were seen once. The sequencing here drew on peripheral blood, taken 28 days after the second AZD1222 dose. These receptors were collected from an adult who received the AZD1222 COVID-19 vaccine.

V and J are TRBV6-2 or TRBV6-3 and TRBJ2-7; TRBD1 agrees at 9 bases. From germline, CDR1 is MNHEY and CDR2 SVGEGT. The CDR3 length is 14 residues. V lost 5 bases to trimming and J lost 2 bases; unmatched junction nucleotides: 4. CDR3 residues: CASSTGQGPYEQYF. For the CDR3, the DNA is TGTGCCAGCAGTACGGGACAGGGACCCTACGAGCAGTACTTC.

The gene calls are TRBV7-8 and TRBJ1-1, with 10 nucleotides matching TRBD1. CDR1 is SGHVS and CDR2 is FQNEAQ in the germline V gene. V was pared by 5 bases and J by 1 base, with 4 bases of the junction left unmatched. CDR3 length: 15 residues. CDR3 in amino acids: CASSTRTGGNTEAFF. Written as DNA, the CDR3 is TGTGCCAGCAGCACCCGGACAGGGGGGAACACTGAAGCTTTCTTT.

The rearrangement links TRBV7-9 to TRBJ1-5; D unclear. Germline V gene data show CDR1 as SEHNR and CDR2 as FQNEAQ (reference sequence). Trimming left V 0 bases short and J 4 bases short, with 7 bases between. CDR3 size: 14 residues. CDR3 loop: CASSLAGYNQPQHF. CDR3 nucleotide sequence: TGTGCCAGCAGCTTAGCAGGGTATAATCAGCCCCAGCATTTT.

The gene calls are TRBV27 and TRBJ2-7; D is unclear. This CDR3 comprises 13 residues. V gave up 4 bases and J gave up 0 bases, with 7 bases separating them. The germline gives CDR1 MNHEY, CDR2 SMNVEV (reference sequence). CDR3 DNA sequence: TGTGCCAGCAGTTCGCTCTTCTCCTACGAGCAGTACTTC. Protein product: CASSSLFSYEQYF.

The table lists this clone with a count of one. J is TRBJ2-7 and V is TRBV30, with TRBD2 identical over 7 bases. This CDR3 contains 12 residues. The V and J ends lost 5 bases and 7 bases, in that order; junction bases with no gene match: 8. The germline gives CDR1 GTSNPN, CDR2 SVGIG (reference sequence). The CDR3 reads CAWAAGDREQYF. The CDR3 coding sequence is TGTGCCTGGGCGGCGGGAGACCGAGAGCAGTACTTC.

V is TRBV11-3 and J is TRBJ2-1; 8 bases match TRBD1. This CDR3 is 15 amino acids long. The V gene's germline CDR1 is SGHNT and CDR2 YENEEA. V shed 0 bases, J shed 4 bases, and the junction held 2 bases outside the gene matches. The CDR3, as DNA: TGTGCCAGCAGCTTAGACAGGGGGCCTTACAATGAGCAGTTCTTC. Its translation is CASSLDRGPYNEQFF. Looking up the rest from reference TRBV11-3 and TRBJ2-1 gives the full variable domain: EAGVVQSPRYKIIEKKQPVAFWCNPISGHNTLYWYLQNLGQGPELLIRYENEEAVDDSQLPKDRFSAERLKGVDSTLKIQPAELGDSAVYLCASSLDRGPYNEQFFGPGTRLTVL.

The J gene is TRBJ2-7, the V gene TRBV4-2; D possibly corresponds to TRBD2 (6 bases). The V gene's germline CDR1 is LGHNA and CDR2 YNFKEQ. The CDR3 has 12 amino acids. Trimming removed 4 bases at V and 6 bases at J, with 10 bases between. The CDR3 DNA follows: TGTGCCAGCAGCCGGGTCGGGAGCGAGCAGTACTTC. Encoded protein: CASSRVGSEQYF.

The chain has TRBV5-8 and TRBJ2-7; possibly TRBD1 for D (6 bases). Germline V lookup: CDR1 SGHTS, CDR2 YDEGEE. V shed 0 bases and J shed 2 bases, with 12 bases lying between them. The CDR3 is made up of 15 amino acids. The chain's CDR3 is CASSLVQDRTYEQYF. CDR3 nucleotides: TGTGCCAGCAGCTTGGTCCAAGACAGGACCTACGAGCAGTACTTC.

This rearrangement joins TRBV6-2 or TRBV6-3 to TRBJ2-1; 8 positions match TRBD1. With V trimmed by 0 bases and J by 5 bases, 6 bases remained unmatched. Germline assignment: CDR1 MNHEY and CDR2 SVGEGT. This CDR3 has 16 residues. This CDR3 is CASSYSYRGNNNEQFF. The DNA of the CDR3 is TGTGCCAGCAGTTACTCCTACAGGGGGAACAACAATGAGCAGTTCTTC.

Of note for this clone: The CDR3 carries no conserved terminal phenylalanine or tryptophan, so it likely arises from a read error. Because the CDR3's place on the DNA is in doubt, the DNA is left out and the CDR3 is given as listed by TCRdb. The J gene is TRBJ2-7, the V gene TRBV6-1. Germline V gene data show CDR1 as MNHNS and CDR2 as SASEGT. The CDR3 length equals 12 residues, ends included. CDR3 region: CASSEGFGTPYL.

The rearrangement links TRBV7-8 to TRBJ1-2; 9 nucleotides align to TRBD1. This CDR3 comprises 13 residues. Trimming cost V 5 bases and J 6 bases; bases outside gene matches: 4. CDR1 is SGHVS, CDR2 FQNEAQ, per germline. The CDR3 DNA sequence: TGTGCCAGCAGCCGGGACAGGGATAATGGCTACACCTTC. Amino acid sequence: CASSRDRDNGYTF.

The rearrangement joins TRBV5-8 to TRBJ2-1; D might be TRBD1 (6 bases). The CDR3 runs to 15 residues. Per the germline V gene, CDR1 is SGHTS and CDR2 is YDEGEE. V was cut by 2 bases and J by 8 bases, with 17 bases left in between. As DNA, the CDR3 is TGTGCCAGCAGCTTAGATTTCAGGGGACGCGATGAGCAGTTCTTC. Protein: CASSLDFRGRDEQFF.

This chain links TRBV5-6 with TRBJ1-2; 8 bases are shared with TRBD1. The CDR3 runs to 14 residues. The junction had 3 bases not matched to a gene; V was cut back by 0 bases and J by 5 bases. Germline V lookup: CDR1 SGHDT, CDR2 YYEEEE. CDR3 amino acids: CASSLVGQGYGYTF. The CDR3 bases are TGTGCCAGCAGCTTGGTCGGACAGGGTTATGGCTACACCTTC. Together with reference TRBV5-6 and TRBJ1-2, the CDR3 gives the full variable domain: DAGVTQSPTHLIKTRGQQVTLRCSPKSGHDTVSWYQQALGQGPQFIFQYYEEEERQRGNFPDRFSGHQFPNYSSELNVNALLLGDSALYLCASSLVGQGYGYTFGSGTRLTVV.

In this sample, this clone turned up once. This chain uses TRBV15 with TRBJ1-2; no definite D call. V was cut by 0 bases and J by 7 bases, with 12 bases left in between. Germline loops: CDR1 LNHNV, CDR2 YYDKDF (reference sequence). The CDR3 has 14 amino acids. CDR3 in DNA: TGTGCCACCAGCAGAGATTCGGCAGGCCGTGGCTACACCTTC. Its translation: CATSRDSAGRGYTF.

The chain recombines TRBV6-5 with TRBJ2-5, with D possibly matching TRBD1 (5 bases). CDR1 is MNHEY and CDR2 is SVGAGI in the germline V gene. This CDR3 has 14 amino acids. Trimming left V 2 bases short and J 6 bases short, with 13 bases between. The CDR3 protein is CASSYRGTGKTQYF. The CDR3 bases are TGTGCCAGCAGTTACAGGGGAACAGGAAAGACCCAGTACTTC.

The chain combines TRBV27 with TRBJ2-1; TRBD2 matches 11 bases. Germline V gene lookup returns CDR1 MNHEY and CDR2 SMNVEV (reference sequence). The junction had 3 bases not matched to a gene; V was cut back by 4 bases and J by 4 bases. The CDR3 has 15 residues. The CDR3 DNA is TGTGCCAGCAGTTCTCGACTAGCGGGGTACAATGAGCAGTTCTTC. Translated, it gives CASSSRLAGYNEQFF.

The rearrangement uses TRBV18 and TRBJ1-3, with D tentatively TRBD1 (5 bases). Trimming cost V 4 bases and J 0 bases, with 13 bases left between them. The CDR3 length is 16 residues. In germline, CDR1 is KGHSH, CDR2 LQKENI. The CDR3 DNA follows: TGTGCCAGCTCACAAATAACAGGCGGCTCTGGAAACACCATATATTTT. Its translation is CASSQITGGSGNTIYF.

The rearrangement uses TRBV7-6 and TRBJ2-7; 10 positions match TRBD2. The CDR3 sequence is 16 residues long. V dropped 1 base and J dropped 9; count of bases not matched to a gene: 12. Germline V gene lookup returns CDR1 SGHVS and CDR2 FNYEAQ. CDR3 region: CASSLGFTSGIEWQYF. CDR3 in DNA: TGTGCCAGCAGCTTAGGGTTTACTAGCGGGATTGAATGGCAGTACTTC. Together with reference TRBV7-6 and TRBJ2-7, the CDR3 gives the full variable domain: GAGVSQSPRYKVTKRGQDVALRCDPISGHVSLYWYRQALGQGPEFLTYFNYEAQQDKSGLPNDRFSAERPEGSISTLTIQRTEQRDSAMYRCASSLGFTSGIEWQYFGPGTRLTVT.

The rearrangement joins TRBV28 to TRBJ1-1; D gene unclear. This CDR3 region has 12 residues. The germline V and J ends were trimmed by 2 bases and 9 bases, with 10 bases remaining between them. CDR1 and CDR2 (germline): MDHEN, SYDVKM. The CDR3 nucleotides are TGTGCCAGCAGTTTACCGGGGTCGAAAGCTTTCTTT. Protein: CASSLPGSKAFF.

The table lists this clone with a few counts. The V and J genes are TRBV10-3 and TRBJ1-2; the match to TRBD1 covers 7 bases. There are 16 residues in the CDR3. V gave up 2 bases and J gave up 4 bases; unmatched junction bases: 10. The V gene's germline CDR1 is ENHRY and CDR2 SYGVKD. In DNA, the CDR3 is TGTGCCATCAGTGAGGGACAGGCCGACGGGGGCTATGGCTACACCTTC. Protein: CAISEGQADGGYGYTF.

The chain recombines TRBV6-4 with TRBJ2-1; 8 nucleotides agree with TRBD2. J lost 6 bases, V lost 5 bases, and 6 bases had no gene match. The CDR3 consists of 14 residues. Germline CDR1 and CDR2: MRHNA and SNTAGT. CDR3 amino acids: CASSPSGSVNEQFF. In nucleotides, the CDR3 is TGTGCCAGCAGTCCCAGCGGGAGTGTCAATGAGCAGTTCTTC.

The V gene is TRBV29-1, the J gene TRBJ2-7; a weak D match, TRBD1 (5 bases). The V gene lost 3 bases and the J gene lost 3 bases, with 9 bases spanning the gap. CDR3 length: 12 amino acids. CDR1 and CDR2 (germline): SQVTM, ANQGSEA. CDR3 amino acids: CSVDGQGYEQYF. CDR3 in DNA: TGCAGCGTTGACGGGCAGGGCTACGAGCAGTACTTC.

This rearrangement joins TRBV19 to TRBJ2-2; 10 bases agree with TRBD2. The CDR3 length is 17 residues. Germline CDR1 is LNHDA and CDR2 is SQIVND (reference sequence). V was clipped by 5 bases and J by 0 bases; unmatched bases: 6. The CDR3 protein is CASSSPGLAANTGELFF. For the CDR3, the DNA is TGTGCCAGTAGTTCCCCTGGACTAGCGGCGAACACCGGGGAGCTGTTTTTT.

This chain links TRBV15 with TRBJ2-1, with D perhaps TRBD2 (5 bases). Germline CDR1 LNHNV, CDR2 YYDKDF (reference sequence). This CDR3 is 17 amino acids long. Trimming took 0 bases from V and 3 from J, leaving 15 bases between them. The CDR3 protein is CATSRERVGSGYNEQFF. The DNA for the CDR3 is TGTGCCACCAGCAGAGAACGGGTGGGGAGCGGCTACAATGAGCAGTTCTTC.

The chain recombines TRBV30 with TRBJ1-1; 7 bases are shared with TRBD1. J lost 1 base, V lost 5 bases, and 10 bases had no gene match. CDR1 is GTSNPN, CDR2 SVGIG, per germline (reference sequence). The CDR3 loop spans 15 amino acids. Here the CDR3 DNA reads TGTGCCTGGGGCGACTCGGGACAGACGAACACTGAAGCTTTCTTT. Translated: CAWGDSGQTNTEAFF. Variable domain in full (rest from reference TRBV30 and TRBJ1-1): SQTIHQWPATLVQPVGSPLSLECTVEGTSNPNLYWYRQAAGRGLQLLFYSVGIGQISSEVPQNLSASRPQDRQFILSSKKLLLSDSGFYLCAWGDSGQTNTEAFFGQGTRLTVV.

The V and J genes are TRBV29-1 and TRBJ1-2; D is ambiguous. Germline loops: CDR1 SQVTM, CDR2 ANQGSEA. V lost 6 bases and J lost 4, with 18 bases in between. This CDR3 is 14 amino acids long. CDR3 protein: CSVSSPAGPYGYTF. In DNA form, the CDR3 reads TGCAGCGTCTCGTCCCCCGCAGGCCCCTATGGCTACACCTTC.

This chain connects TRBV28 to TRBJ1-6; 10 bases line up with TRBD1. Germline CDR1 reads MDHEN; CDR2 reads SYDVKM. The CDR3 has 15 residues. V trimming: 3 bases; J trimming: 10 bases; junction bases outside the gene matches: 6. This chain's CDR3 is CASSFGTGDRSPLHF. CDR3 nucleotide sequence: TGTGCCAGCAGTTTCGGGACAGGGGATAGATCACCCCTCCACTTT.

The rearrangement links TRBV18 to TRBJ2-3; D possibly corresponds to TRBD1 (6 bases). V was clipped by 5 bases and J by 5 bases, with 11 bases between them. The CDR3 is 13 residues long. CDR1 and CDR2 (germline): KGHSH, LQKENI. The DNA for the CDR3 is TGTGCCAGCTCAACTCAGGGGTTAGATACGCAGTATTTT. The encoded protein is CASSTQGLDTQYF.

The chain recombines TRBV7-2 with TRBJ2-3, with TRBD2 matching 11 bases. After removal of 2 bases from V and 2 bases from J, the junction contained 6 bases not matched to a gene. CDR1 is SGHTA, CDR2 FQGNSA, per germline. The CDR3 totals 17 residues. The CDR3 loop is CASSLRLAGGFTDTQYF. For the CDR3, the DNA is TGTGCCAGCAGCTTAAGGCTAGCGGGAGGATTCACAGATACGCAGTATTTT.

The genes are TRBV12-3 or TRBV12-4 and TRBJ1-1, with a tentative D call TRBD1 (5 bases). This CDR3 spans 13 amino acids. Trimming removed 7 bases at V and 5 bases at J, with 14 bases between. This CDR3 is CASTKIGGTEAFF. CDR3 in DNA: TGTGCCAGCACCAAAATTGGGGGGACTGAAGCTTTCTTT.